The 29 T cell receptor beta chains presented below share a single source sample, sequenced in a study of CD8+CD57+ T cells in acquired aplastic anemia. TCR beta VDJ combinations and CDR3 sequences were profiled from genomic DNA. TCRdb analysed the reads with MiXCR anew, one entry per CDR3 protein. The table includes about 48,000 distinct CDR3 sequences, about three quarters detected once. Sequencing was performed on sorted CD4+, CD8+, or CD8+CD57+ T cells (not recorded which) from PBMCs. These receptors were obtained from a human donor in good health, serving as a control.

This clonotype has ten or more counts. V and J are TRBV4-2 and TRBJ2-4; possibly TRBD1 for D (6 bases). CDR1 and CDR2 (germline): LGHNA, YNFKEQ. Trimming removed 0 bases at V and 0 bases at J, with 24 bases between. This CDR3 region has 21 residues. Here the CDR3 reads CASSQDSGQGIRQLAKNIQYF. CDR3 nucleotides: TGTGCCAGCAGCCAAGATTCGGGGCAGGGGATCAGACAACTAGCCAAAAACATTCAGTACTTC.

This clonotype was picked up many times. The chain links TRBV28 to TRBJ1-5; TRBD1 might be the D (6 bases). V shed 3 bases and J shed 6 bases, with 21 bases lying between them. Germline-derived CDR1 and CDR2 are MDHEN and SYDVKM. This CDR3 region has 17 residues. The CDR3 loop reads CASSLYSPGASRQPQHF. The CDR3 nucleotides are TGTGCCAGCAGTTTGTATTCTCCGGGGGCGTCCCGTCAGCCCCAGCATTTT.

The CDR3 DNA sequence: TGCAGTGCTAGAGTCCCCGGGCTGTGCTCTGGGGCCAACGTCCTGACTTTC. Residues: CSARVPGLCSGANVLTF. This rearrangement joins TRBV20-1 to TRBJ2-6, with D unclear. From germline, CDR1 is DFQATT and CDR2 SNEGSKA (reference sequence). CDR3 size: 17 residues. The ends were cut back, 1 base at V and 0 bases at J, with 13 bases in the middle.

CDR3 in amino acids: CAGKGGGEQYF. As DNA, the CDR3 is TGTGCCGGCAAGGGGGGAGGCGAGCAGTACTTC. This chain links TRBV2 with TRBJ2-7; either TRBD1 or TRBD2 may fit D (6 bases each). The CDR3 is 11 residues long. CDR1 is SNHLY, CDR2 FYNNEI, per germline. Trimming stripped 11 bases from V and 6 bases from J, with 14 bases between.

The CDR3 sequence is CASSEVGFSPLHF. As DNA, the CDR3 is TGTGCCAGCAGCGAGGTTGGGTTTTCACCCCTCCACTTT. The rearrangement uses TRBV7-9 and TRBJ1-6; D uncertain. This CDR3 has 13 amino acids. The V end was cut by 5 bases, the J end by 9 bases, with 11 bases between. Germline lookup yields CDR1 SEHNR and CDR2 FQNEAQ (reference sequence).

The chain combines TRBV20-1 with TRBJ2-3; a weak D match, TRBD2 (6 bases). Germline CDR1 DFQATT, CDR2 SNEGSKA (reference sequence). This CDR3 region has 13 residues. V lost 0 bases, J lost 5 bases, and 9 bases lay in between. The CDR3 loop reads CSAREGLQDTQYF. Written as DNA, the CDR3 is TGCAGTGCTAGAGAGGGACTTCAAGATACGCAGTATTTT.

The V and J genes are TRBV29-1 and TRBJ2-1; D not resolved. Germline CDR1 is SQVTM and CDR2 is ANQGSEA. The CDR3 is 16 amino acids. V lost 4 bases and J lost 6, with 22 bases in between. CDR3 DNA: TGCAGCGTTGGTGCCAGCAGTGAGGCAAACGTCAATGAGCAGTTCTTC. This gives the protein CSVGASSEANVNEQFF.

J is TRBJ2-7 and V is TRBV4-1; TRBD1 matches 9 bases. The CDR3 has 14 amino acids. V shed 4 bases, J shed 5 bases, and the junction held 6 bases outside the gene matches. CDR1 MGHRA and CDR2 YSYEKL come from the germline V gene. The CDR3 DNA sequence: TGCGCCAGCAGCCCCCCCGGGACAGGGAACGAGCAGTACTTC. Residues: CASSPPGTGNEQYF.

The chain joins TRBV20-1 to TRBJ2-5; TRBD1 agrees at 11 bases. Germline CDR1 is DFQATT and CDR2 is SNEGSKA (reference sequence). V shed 2 bases and J 4 bases; nucleotides not matched to a gene: 9. The CDR3 consists of 16 residues. Here the CDR3 reads CSARRGTGGRGETQYF. The CDR3 DNA sequence: TGCAGTGCTAGAAGGGGGACAGGGGGTAGGGGAGAGACCCAGTACTTC.

The chain couples TRBV9 to TRBJ1-1; D is undetermined. Germline loops: CDR1 SGDLS, CDR2 YYNGEE. The CDR3 consists of 15 residues. Trimming stripped 0 bases from V and 1 base from J, with 10 bases between. CDR3 protein: CASSVVTSPNTEAFF. Here the CDR3 DNA reads TGTGCCAGCAGCGTAGTCACCAGCCCGAACACTGAAGCTTTCTTT.

There are many counts of this clonotype. This chain connects TRBV7-2 to TRBJ2-5; D is ambiguous. This CDR3 comprises 13 residues. Germline V lookup: CDR1 SGHTA, CDR2 FQGNSA. The germline V and J ends were trimmed by 3 bases and 6 bases, with 11 bases remaining between them. The CDR3 is CASSLPEEKTQYF. CDR3 bases: TGTGCCAGCAGCTTGCCAGAGGAAAAGACCCAGTACTTC.

CDR3 bases: TGTGCCATCAGCGGAGCGGGCCTTTACAGGGGGAACGATCAGCCCCAGCATTTT. Its protein is CAISGAGLYRGNDQPQHF. The J gene is TRBJ1-5, the V gene TRBV10-3; the match to TRBD1 covers 8 bases. The J segment lost 5 bases and the V segment lost 6 bases, leaving 18 bases of the junction unmatched. This CDR3 spans 18 amino acids. Per the germline V gene, CDR1 is ENHRY and CDR2 is SYGVKD.

The chain uses TRBV7-2 and TRBJ2-5; the D is unclear. The CDR3 totals 11 residues. The germline gives CDR1 SGHTA, CDR2 FQGNSA. The germline V and J ends were trimmed by 4 bases and 5 bases, with 5 bases remaining between them. CDR3 sequence: CASSSRETQYF. The CDR3 DNA sequence: TGTGCCAGCAGCTCGCGGGAGACCCAGTACTTC.

This clonotype was seen many times. This chain links TRBV12-5 with TRBJ1-1; D not certain. Looked up from germline, CDR1 is LGHNT and CDR2 is FRNRAP. The ends were cut back, 0 bases at V and 0 bases at J, with 17 bases in the middle. CDR3 length: 18 amino acids. As DNA, the CDR3 is TGTGCTAGTGGTTTGGTACAATCGGTTGGCGGCATGAACACTGAAGCTTTCTTT. Amino acids: CASGLVQSVGGMNTEAFF.

By share of the sample, this clonotype is medium-sized. The rearrangement joins TRBV2 to TRBJ2-3; 9 bases agree with TRBD2. This CDR3 region has 17 residues. J lost 4 bases, V lost 4 bases, and 12 bases had no gene match. Germline V gene data show CDR1 as SNHLY and CDR2 as FYNNEI. CDR3 bases: TGTGCCAGCAGTGCCTTCCATAGCGGGAGCGGTGCAGATACGCAGTATTTT. It specifies CASSAFHSGSGADTQYF.

The chain has TRBV6-5 and TRBJ2-5; D is unresolved. The germline gives CDR1 MNHEY, CDR2 SVGAGI. V lost 0 bases, J lost 4 bases, and 3 bases lay in between. The CDR3 runs to 12 residues. This CDR3 is CASSYSTETQYF. The CDR3 DNA is TGTGCCAGCAGTTACTCGACAGAGACCCAGTACTTC.

The chain recombines TRBV19 with TRBJ2-7, with a tentative D call TRBD1 (6 bases). Deletions cut 2 bases from V and 1 base from J, with 12 bases between. CDR1 is LNHDA, CDR2 SQIVND, per germline (reference sequence). The CDR3 is made up of 15 amino acids. CDR3 nucleotide sequence: TGTGCCAGTAGTATAATGGCAGGGGCTTCCTACGAGCAGTACTTC. This sequence encodes CASSIMAGASYEQYF. Together with reference TRBV19 and TRBJ2-7, the CDR3 gives the full variable domain: DGGITQSPKYLFRKEGQNVTLSCEQNLNHDAMYWYRQDPGQGLRLIYYSQIVNDFQKGDIAEGYSVSREKKESFPLTVTSAQKNPTAFYLCASSIMAGASYEQYFGPGTRLTVT.

The chain joins TRBV7-2 to TRBJ1-4; no reliable D call. Germline CDR1 SGHTA, CDR2 FQGNSA. The CDR3 has 13 residues. The V end lost 8 bases, the J end lost 8 bases, and 15 bases lay between the germline ends. CDR3 protein: CASCSRPGEKLFF. Here the CDR3 DNA reads TGTGCCAGCTGTTCCCGTCCGGGGGAAAAACTGTTTTTT.

As concerns this clonotype: At one boundary the junction diverges from the germline segment, which might be a read error. This chain connects TRBV7-2 to TRBJ2-5; 7 nucleotides agree with TRBD2. From germline, CDR1 is SGHTA and CDR2 FQGNSA. This CDR3 comprises 16 residues. The CDR3 region is CASSILGTMPGETQCF. DNA for the CDR3: TGTGCCAGCAGCATCCTCGGGACTATGCCGGGTGAGACCCAGTGCTTC.

This chain uses TRBV10-3 with TRBJ1-5, with D hard to call. V lost 4 bases, J lost 8 bases, and 12 bases lay in between. This CDR3 region has 13 residues. CDR1 ENHRY and CDR2 SYGVKD come from the germline V gene. The CDR3 nucleotides are TGTGCCATCAGTGCCGTTAGGATGGAGCCCCAGCATTTT. This sequence encodes CAISAVRMEPQHF.

This chain links TRBV7-2 with TRBJ2-7; D is perhaps TRBD2 (5 bases). This CDR3 has 13 residues. V was pared by 1 base and J by 3 bases, with 7 bases between. Germline CDR1 and CDR2: SGHTA and FQGNSA. CDR3 nucleotide sequence: TGTGCCAGCAGCTTAGGACTAAGCTACGAGCAGTACTTC. This translates into CASSLGLSYEQYF.

The rearrangement links TRBV19 to TRBJ2-5; 12 bases are a match to TRBD1. This CDR3 contains 14 residues. V was pared by 6 bases and J by 4 bases, with 3 bases of the junction left unmatched. Germline CDR1 is LNHDA and CDR2 is SQIVND (reference sequence). The CDR3 loop reads CASRPGQGAETQYF. The CDR3 DNA follows: TGTGCCAGTAGACCGGGACAGGGGGCAGAGACCCAGTACTTC.

The chain joins TRBV10-3 to TRBJ1-1, with TRBD1 matching 8 bases. With V trimmed by 5 bases and J by 5 bases, 4 bases remained unmatched. CDR1 is ENHRY, CDR2 SYGVKD, per germline. The CDR3 is made up of 13 amino acids. In DNA form, the CDR3 reads TGTGCCATCAGTAATACAGGGGGAACTGAAGCTTTCTTT. As protein: CAISNTGGTEAFF.

This chain uses TRBV4-3 with TRBJ2-7, with 11 nucleotides matching TRBD1. CDR1 is LGHNA, CDR2 YSLEER, per germline. The V gene end was trimmed by 0 bases and the J gene end by 5 bases; junction bases not matched to a gene: 6. The length of the CDR3 is 16 residues. The CDR3 sequence: CASSQEDRGLIDEQYF. The CDR3 region has the DNA TGCGCCAGCAGCCAAGAGGACAGGGGGCTTATCGACGAGCAGTACTTC.

V is TRBV25-1 and J is TRBJ1-1, with 12 bases fitting TRBD1. The CDR3 has 16 residues. Germline-derived CDR1 and CDR2 are MGHDK and SYGVNS. With 4 bases clipped from V and 4 bases from J, the junction kept 7 bases outside the gene matches. CDR3 amino acids: CASSGDRGREGTEAFF. In DNA form, the CDR3 reads TGTGCCAGCAGTGGGGACAGGGGGCGCGAGGGCACTGAAGCTTTCTTT.

As for this clonotype: A read error may be the cause here, since a much bigger clone is one base away. The chain combines TRBV4-2 with TRBJ2-5, with 10 bases matching TRBD2. Germline V gene sequence: CDR1 LGHNA, CDR2 YNFKEQ. The CDR3 runs to 15 residues. For the CDR3, the DNA is TGTGCCGGCAGCTACGGACTAGCGGACCAAGAGACCCAGTACTTC. This encodes CAGSYGLADQETQYF.

This clonotype has at least ten counts. V gene TRBV7-9 combines with J gene TRBJ2-2; 7 bases map to TRBD2. Germline assignment: CDR1 SEHNR and CDR2 FQNEAQ (reference sequence). V lost 5 bases and J lost 3; bases outside the gene matches: 0. This CDR3 comprises 13 residues. The CDR3 protein is CASSAGDTGELFF. CDR3 in DNA: TGTGCCAGCAGCGCGGGGGACACCGGGGAGCTGTTTTTT.

This clonotype has just a few counts. This rearrangement joins TRBV6-1 to TRBJ1-6; D is possibly TRBD1 (5 bases). The length of the CDR3 is 14 residues. Between the trimmed V and J ends, which lost 6 bases and 6 bases, there was a span of 12 bases. CDR1 is MNHNS and CDR2 is SASEGT in the germline V gene. The CDR3 sequence is CASSQGIFNSPLHF. The CDR3 nucleotides read TGTGCCAGCAGCCAGGGTATTTTTAATTCACCCCTCCACTTT.

The gene calls are TRBV10-3 and TRBJ2-1; 8 positions agree with TRBD2. CDR1 and CDR2 from the germline V gene are ENHRY and SYGVKD. This CDR3 is 14 amino acids long. With V trimmed by 0 bases and J by 8 bases, 3 bases remained unmatched. CDR3 in amino acids: CAISESSGVDEQFF. The CDR3 DNA is TGTGCCATCAGTGAGTCTAGCGGGGTAGATGAGCAGTTCTTC.